This T cell receptor (beta chain) was recovered during a study of shared clonotypes between healthy human individuals. Authors' methods: ImmunoSEQ gave junction-only sequences without quality scores, so filtering differed. Some clones are missing from TCRdb's copy, which holds only in-frame ones; the method was immunoSEQ multiplex PCR. The V and J calls and the clone size are those of that table, but D and trimming were determined from the DNA. The sample contains about 2.4 million clones, more than 90% of which appear only once. Per the germline V gene, CDR1 is SEHNR and CDR2 is FQNEAQ (reference sequence). The V end lost 5 bases, the J end lost 3 bases, and 11 bases lay between the germline ends. This CDR3 is built from 14 residues.

The sequencing sample was made of naive CD4+ T cells sorted from blood. Noted subset: CD45RA+ positively selected. The TCR sequence derives from a man aged 18 to 30 in good health. The V and J genes are TRBV7-9 and TRBJ1-3; a weak D match, TRBD1 (5 bases). CDR3 in DNA: TGTGCCAGCAGCCCCCCGGGGGATGGAAACACCATATATTTT. Translated: CASSPPGDGNTIYF.